This T cell receptor beta chain was sequenced in a study of vaccination effects on CD4 cells after COVID-19. Overall study: Peptide-pool stimulation followed by sequencing identified expanded antigen-specific CD4+ clonotypes in the ViraFEST assay. Sampling occurred a median 72 days post second dose, range 14 to 241. Each culture well received some 2.2 million PBMC. These cells were then cultured in IMDM with 10 IU/ml IL-2 and about 9.4 ug/ml peptides.

Profiling relied on immunoSEQ multiplex PCR, and the TCRdb table lists in-frame clones only, not all of them. The sample lists fewer than 75,000 clones; approximately 80% were seen once. Details on this clone: No antigen is known for it.

The CDR3 loop spans 18 amino acids. CDR1 SGHTA and CDR2 FQGNSA come from the germline V gene. V lost 1 base to trimming and J lost 6 bases, with 22 bases between them. Following an approximately eleven-day culture, CD4+ T cells were purified. All participants had two doses of either the BNT162b2 or mRNA-1273 vaccine. Vaccine recipients lacked prior SARS-CoV-2 infection and had negative nucleocapsid antibodies. The specimen was CD4+ T cells from PBMCs cultured without peptide, collected after COVID-19 vaccination. The receptor was isolated from a human donor who received a COVID-19 vaccine. The V gene is TRBV7-2, the J gene TRBJ2-1; TRBD2 is a possible D gene (6 bases). CDR3 sequence (DNA): TGTGCCAGCAGCTTAGGCCGACCGGGACTGGGCAACCGCAATGAGCAGTTCTTC. Residues: CASSLGRPGLGNRNEQFF. The full variable domain, with the rest looked up from reference TRBV7-2 and TRBJ2-1, is GAGVSQSPSNKVTEKGKDVELRCDPISGHTALYWYRQSLGQGLEFLIYFQGNSAPDKSGLPSDRFSAERTGGSVSTLTIQRTQQEDSAVYLCASSLGRPGLGNRNEQFFGPGTRLTVL.